Sequencing of this T cell receptor beta chain was carried out in a study of blood T cell repertoires in COVID-19. Clones were read by immunoSEQ multiplex PCR, and TCRdb kept only the in-frame ones, dropping some. The sample has around 370,000 clones; about nine tenths are singletons. Seattle patient enrollment occurred during active infection, with longitudinal follow-up thereafter. This clonotype was sampled from an older woman with COVID-19, enrolled during active disease. Specimen: peripheral blood.

The CDR3 reads CASSSLTGGTEAFF. The CDR3 bases are TGTGCCAGCAGTTCGCTAACAGGGGGCACTGAAGCTTTCTTT. The rearrangement joins TRBV27 to TRBJ1-1, with 8 positions matching TRBD1. The V and J ends lost 4 bases and 4 bases, in that order; junction bases with no gene match: 5. Germline loops: CDR1 MNHEY, CDR2 SMNVEV (reference sequence). CDR3 length equals 14 residues.